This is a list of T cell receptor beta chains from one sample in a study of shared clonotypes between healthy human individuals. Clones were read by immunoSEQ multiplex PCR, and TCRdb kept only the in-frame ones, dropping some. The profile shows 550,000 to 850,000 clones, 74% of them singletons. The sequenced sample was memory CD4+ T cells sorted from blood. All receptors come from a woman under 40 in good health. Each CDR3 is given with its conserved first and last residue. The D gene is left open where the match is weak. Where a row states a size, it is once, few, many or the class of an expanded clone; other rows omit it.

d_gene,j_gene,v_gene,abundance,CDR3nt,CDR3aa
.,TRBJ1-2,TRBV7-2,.,TGTGCCAGCAGCATTAATACTAACTATGGCTACACCTTC,CASSINTNYGYTF
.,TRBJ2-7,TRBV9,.,TGTGCCAGCAGCGTAGCGGACCACTCCTACGAGCAGTACTTC,CASSVADHSYEQYF
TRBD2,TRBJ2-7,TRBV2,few,TGTGCCAGTCGAGGACTAGCGGTACCCTACGAGCAGTACTTC,CASRGLAVPYEQYF
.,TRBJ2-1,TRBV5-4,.,TGTGCCAGCAGCCTTGGGGGCGGGGATTTGCGAGAGCAGTTCTTC,CASSLGGGDLREQFF
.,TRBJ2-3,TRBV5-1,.,TGCGCCAGCAGCCCCGCCACGACAATCACAGATACGCAGTATTTT,CASSPATTITDTQYF
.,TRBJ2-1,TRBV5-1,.,TGCGCCAGCAGCATGGACTTTTACAATGAGCAGTTCTTC,CASSMDFYNEQFF
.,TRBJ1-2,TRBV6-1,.,TGTGCCAGCAGTGAAGCGCTCGCCGGAGCGGGGTATGGCTACACCTTC,CASSEALAGAGYGYTF
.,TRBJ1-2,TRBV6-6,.,TGTGCCAGCAGTTCCAAGGTCCCCGTAGGCTACACCTTC,CASSSKVPVGYTF
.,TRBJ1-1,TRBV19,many,TGTGCCAGTAGTATCAACGGGGGAGAGTATGAAGCTTTCTTT,CASSINGGEYEAFF
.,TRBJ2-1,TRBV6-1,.,TGTGCCAGCAGTGGCCATTTGGGACGCTCCTACAATGAGCAGTTCTTC,CASSGHLGRSYNEQFF
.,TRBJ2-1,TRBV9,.,TGTGCCAGCAGCAGGATCGGGACACCCTACAATGAGCAGTTCTTC,CASSRIGTPYNEQFF
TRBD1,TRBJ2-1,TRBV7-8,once,TGTGCCAGCAGCGCACCGGGACAGGGGGTATCTTTCGAGCAGTTCTTC,CASSAPGQGVSFEQFF
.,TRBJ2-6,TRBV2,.,TGTGCCAGCAGACAACTTAGGGTATCTGGGGCCAACGTCCTGACTTTC,CASRQLRVSGANVLTF
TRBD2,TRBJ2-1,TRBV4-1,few,TGCGCCAGCAGCCGCACGATAACTAGCGGATACAATGAGCAGTTCTTC,CASSRTITSGYNEQFF
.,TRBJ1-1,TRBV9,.,TGTGCCAGCAGCGTAAGGGAGGGGGGTTCGAACACTGAAGCTTTCTTT,CASSVREGGSNTEAFF
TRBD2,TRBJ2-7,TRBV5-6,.,TGTGCCAGCAGCCCGGGGACTAGCGGGAGATACGAGCAGTACTTC,CASSPGTSGRYEQYF
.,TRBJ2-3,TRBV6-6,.,TGTGCCAGCAGTTACTCAGGGCGGCCCACAGATACGCAGTATTTT,CASSYSGRPTDTQYF
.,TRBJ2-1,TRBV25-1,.,TGTGCCTTAGGAGGGGGGGGCTCCTACAATGAGCAGTTCTTC,CALGGGGSYNEQFF
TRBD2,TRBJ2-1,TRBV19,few,TGTGCCAGTTCCCTAGCGGACTACAATGAGCAGTTCTTC,CASSLADYNEQFF
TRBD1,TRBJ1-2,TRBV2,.,TGTGCCAGCAGTGAAGAGGGGGCGTATGGCTACACCTTC,CASSEEGAYGYTF
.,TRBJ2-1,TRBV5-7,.,TGTGCCAGCAGCTGTGCTACGGGAAACAATGAGCAGTTCTTC,CASSCATGNNEQFF
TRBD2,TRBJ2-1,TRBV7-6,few,TGTGCCAGCAGCCAACTAGCGGGAGGGGGGAATGAGCAGTTCTTC,CASSQLAGGGNEQFF
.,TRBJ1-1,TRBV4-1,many,TGCGCCAGCAGCCAAGATTACAGCGGAACTGAAGCTTTCTTT,CASSQDYSGTEAFF
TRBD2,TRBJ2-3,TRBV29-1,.,TGCAGCGTTGAGCGGGAGACCACAGATACGCAGTATTTT,CSVERETTDTQYF
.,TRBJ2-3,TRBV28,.,TGTGCCAGCAGTTACGCCTGGGGTTGGGGCACAGATACGCAGTATTTT,CASSYAWGWGTDTQYF
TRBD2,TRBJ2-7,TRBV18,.,TGTGCCAGCTCACCACGGGGGGGCGAGCAGTACTTC,CASSPRGGEQYF
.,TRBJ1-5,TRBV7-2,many,TGTGCCAGCAGCTTAGACGTTCTTAGCAATCAGCCCCAGCATTTT,CASSLDVLSNQPQHF
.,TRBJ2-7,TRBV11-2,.,TGTGCCAGCAGCTACACGTTGGGGGCCTACGAGCAGTACTTC,CASSYTLGAYEQYF
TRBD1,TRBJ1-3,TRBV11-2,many,TGTGCCAGCAGCTTAGCCCCGGCAGGGGGTTCTGGAAACACCATATATTTT,CASSLAPAGGSGNTIYF
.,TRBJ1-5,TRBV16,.,TGTGCCAGCAGCCAATTAGGCAGGGAATCGAATCAGCCCCAGCATTTT,CASSQLGRESNQPQHF
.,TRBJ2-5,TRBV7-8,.,TGTGCCAGCAGCATAGCCAGGGGTCTGGAGACCCAGTACTTC,CASSIARGLETQYF
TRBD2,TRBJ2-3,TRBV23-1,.,TGCGCCAGCAGTCAAGACTGTAGCGGGAGTGCAGATACGCAGTATTTT,CASSQDCSGSADTQYF
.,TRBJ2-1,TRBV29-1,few,TGCAGCGCCGCAGAGGAATCCTACAATGAGCAGTTCTTC,CSAAEESYNEQFF
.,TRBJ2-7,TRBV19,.,TGTGCCAGTAAGCAGGACTTGAGCTCCTACGAGCAGTACTTC,CASKQDLSSYEQYF
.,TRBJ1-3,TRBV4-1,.,TGCGCCAGCAGCCAAGAAATCGGGAACCGAGGAAACACCATATATTTT,CASSQEIGNRGNTIYF
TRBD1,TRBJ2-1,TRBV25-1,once,TGTGCCAGCAGTGATGACAGGGGGCAATCCTACAATGAGCAGTTCTTC,CASSDDRGQSYNEQFF
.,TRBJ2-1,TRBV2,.,TGTGCCAGCATAATAAATGAGCAGTTCTTC,CASIINEQFF
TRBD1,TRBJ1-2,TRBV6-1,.,TGTGCCAGCACCACGGACAGGGGCTATGGCTACACCTTC,CASTTDRGYGYTF
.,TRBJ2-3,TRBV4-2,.,TGTGCCAGCAGCCAAGAGAGCGGTACCACAGATACGCAGTATTTT,CASSQESGTTDTQYF
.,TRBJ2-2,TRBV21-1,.,TGTGCCAGCAGAAAAAGACCTAGACAGGGGGCGACCGGGGAGCTGTTTTTT,CASRKRPRQGATGELFF
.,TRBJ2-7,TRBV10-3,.,TGTGCCATCAGTGAGTCGTATACATACGAGCAGTACTTC,CAISESYTYEQYF
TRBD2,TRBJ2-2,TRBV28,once,TGTGCCAGCAGTCGATCGACTAGCGCGAACACCGGGGAGCTGTTTTTT,CASSRSTSANTGELFF
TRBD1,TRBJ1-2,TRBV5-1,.,TGCGCCAGCAGCTTGGCCCAAACAGGGGTAGGCTATGGCTACACCTTC,CASSLAQTGVGYGYTF
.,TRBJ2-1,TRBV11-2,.,TGTGCCAGCAGCCTTACGAGGCGATCCACCTACAATGAGCAGTTCTTC,CASSLTRRSTYNEQFF
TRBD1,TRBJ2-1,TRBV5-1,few,TGCGCCAGCAGCCGTGGACAGGGGGCCAGTGAGCAGTTCTTC,CASSRGQGASEQFF
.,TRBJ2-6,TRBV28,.,TGTGCCAGTCACCTCTCTGGGGCCAACGTCCTGACTTTC,CASHLSGANVLTF
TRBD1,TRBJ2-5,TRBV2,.,TGTGCCAGCAGGGGGACAGGGGGCCAAGAGACCCAGTACTTC,CASRGTGGQETQYF